This TCR beta chain was documented in a study of beta chain features in type 1 diabetes. Looking at the study overall: Cell yields, gender and age were similar in healthy donors and patients.

General study points: A moderate, significant TCRB CDR3 shortening appeared in type 1 diabetes across four CD4+ subsets. Compared to healthy donors, patients appeared to have naive, central memory and Treg TCRB repertoires that were more alike.

Points on this clone: Its specificity is not known.

This CDR3 contains 14 residues. Germline V gives CDR1 SGHTA, CDR2 FQGTGA. V was cut by 2 bases and J by 11 bases, with 18 bases left in between. Every bit of the isolated RNA underwent reverse transcription, so sequencing read expressed TCRB transcripts. Mean read depth for naive, central memory and regulatory T cell samples was about 3.6 million reads. TCRdb's table, derived via immunoSEQ multiplex PCR, lists solely in-frame clones and lacks some. The sample shows 600,000 or so clones, more than 12% of them seen only once. The collection from each donor was one heparinised blood draw averaging about 116 mL.

The chain is built from TRBV7-3 and TRBJ1-1; a weak D match, TRBD1 (5 bases). This TCR was recovered from a man aged 18 to 35 with type 1 diabetes. The sample consisted of naive CD4+ T cells from blood. In DNA form, the CDR3 reads TGTGCCAGCAGCTTATACAAAAGGCAGGAGGGGGCTTTCTTT. Its translation is CASSLYKRQEGAFF. Full variable domain (remainder filled in from reference TRBV7-3 and TRBJ1-1): GAGVSQTPSNKVTEKGKYVELRCDPISGHTALYWYRQSLGQGPEFLIYFQGTGAADDSGLPNDRFFAVRPEGSVSTLKIQRTERGDSAVYLCASSLYKRQEGAFFGQGTRLTVV.